This T cell receptor beta chain was obtained from a study of cytomegalovirus exposure and HLA in healthy donors. This PCR relied on a set of 60 Vbeta primers and 13 Jbeta primers. Measured with immunoSEQ multiplex PCR; TCRdb has only the in-frame clones, and not every one. The top ten clones hold 1.6% of a sample with around 110,000 clones, roughly four fifths of them seen once. Germline-derived CDR1 and CDR2 are PRHDT and FYEKMQ (reference sequence). This CDR3 has 15 residues. The V end lost 1 base, the J end lost 7 bases, and 17 bases lay between the germline ends. J is TRBJ2-7 and V is TRBV13, with D possibly being TRBD1 (6 bases). The source is a woman aged 18-29 years in good health and CMV-seronegative. Sample: PBMCs. The CDR3 DNA reads TGTGCCAGCAGCTTAGAGCAACAGGGTTTTGGGGAGCAGTACTTC. Protein: CASSLEQQGFGEQYF.